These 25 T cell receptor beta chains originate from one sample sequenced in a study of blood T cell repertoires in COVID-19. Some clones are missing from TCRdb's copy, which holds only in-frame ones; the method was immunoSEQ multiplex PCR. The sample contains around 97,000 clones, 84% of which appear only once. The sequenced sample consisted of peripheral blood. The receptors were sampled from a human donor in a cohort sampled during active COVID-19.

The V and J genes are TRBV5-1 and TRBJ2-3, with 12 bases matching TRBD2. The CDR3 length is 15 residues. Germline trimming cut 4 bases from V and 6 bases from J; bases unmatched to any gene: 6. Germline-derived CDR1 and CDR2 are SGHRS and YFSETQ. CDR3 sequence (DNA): TGCGCCAGCAGCCAAAGGGGGACTAGCGGGGATACGCAGTATTTT. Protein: CASSQRGTSGDTQYF.

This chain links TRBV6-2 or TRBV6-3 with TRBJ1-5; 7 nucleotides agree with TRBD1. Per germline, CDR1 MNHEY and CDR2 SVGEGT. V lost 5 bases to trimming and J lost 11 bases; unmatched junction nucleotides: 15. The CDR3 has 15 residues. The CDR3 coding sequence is TGTGCCAGCAGTCCCTGGGGACAGCCGGGTCGGTCCCAGCATTTT. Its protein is CASSPWGQPGRSQHF.

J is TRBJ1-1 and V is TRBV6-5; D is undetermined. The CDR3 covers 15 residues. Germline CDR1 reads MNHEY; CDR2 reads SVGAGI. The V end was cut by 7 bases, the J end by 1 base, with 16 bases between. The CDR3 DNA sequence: TGTGCCAGCATTACCCTTATAACAACGAACACTGAAGCTTTCTTT. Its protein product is CASITLITTNTEAFF.

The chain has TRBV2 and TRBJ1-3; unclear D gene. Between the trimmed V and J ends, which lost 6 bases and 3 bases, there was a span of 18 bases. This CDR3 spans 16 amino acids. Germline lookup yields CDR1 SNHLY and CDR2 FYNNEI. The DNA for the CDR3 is TGTGCCAGCAGAAAATTCGACGTGGGAGGTGGAAACACCATATATTTT. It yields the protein CASRKFDVGGGNTIYF.

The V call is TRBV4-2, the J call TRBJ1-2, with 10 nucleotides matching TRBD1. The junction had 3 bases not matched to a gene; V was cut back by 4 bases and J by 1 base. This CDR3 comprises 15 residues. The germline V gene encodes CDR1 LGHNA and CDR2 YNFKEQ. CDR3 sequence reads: CASSLGQGINYGYTF. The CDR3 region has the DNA TGTGCCAGCAGCCTGGGACAGGGGATTAACTATGGCTACACCTTC.

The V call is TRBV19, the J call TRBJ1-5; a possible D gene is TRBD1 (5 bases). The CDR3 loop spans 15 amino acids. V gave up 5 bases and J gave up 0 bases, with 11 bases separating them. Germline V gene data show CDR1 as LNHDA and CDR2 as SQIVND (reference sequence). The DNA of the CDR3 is TGTGCCAGTAGTCCCGGGGGGGATAGCAATCAGCCCCAGCATTTT. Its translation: CASSPGGDSNQPQHF.

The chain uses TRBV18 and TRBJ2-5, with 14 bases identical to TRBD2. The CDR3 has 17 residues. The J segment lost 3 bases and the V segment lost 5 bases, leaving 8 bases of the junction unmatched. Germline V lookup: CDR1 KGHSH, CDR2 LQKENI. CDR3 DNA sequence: TGTGCCAGCTCAGGACTAGCGGGGGGCCAAACTAAAGAGACCCAGTACTTC. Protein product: CASSGLAGGQTKETQYF.

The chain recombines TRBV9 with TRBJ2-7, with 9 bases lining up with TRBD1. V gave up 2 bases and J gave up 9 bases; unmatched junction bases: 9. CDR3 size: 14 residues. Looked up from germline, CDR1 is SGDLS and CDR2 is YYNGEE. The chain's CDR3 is CASSVGTGSSAQYF. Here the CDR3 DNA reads TGTGCCAGCAGCGTGGGGACAGGGTCAAGTGCGCAGTACTTC.

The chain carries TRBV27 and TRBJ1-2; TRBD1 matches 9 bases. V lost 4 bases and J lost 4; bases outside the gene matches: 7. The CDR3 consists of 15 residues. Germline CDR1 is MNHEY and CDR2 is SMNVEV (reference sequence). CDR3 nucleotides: TGTGCCAGCAGTTCGGAGGACAGGGGTGTCTATGGCTACACCTTC. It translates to CASSSEDRGVYGYTF.

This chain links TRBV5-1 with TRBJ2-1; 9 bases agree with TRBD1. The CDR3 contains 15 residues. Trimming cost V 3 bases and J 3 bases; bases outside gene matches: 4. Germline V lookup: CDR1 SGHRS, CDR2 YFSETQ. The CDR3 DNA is TGCGCCAGCAGCTACCGGACAGGGGACTACAATGAGCAGTTCTTC. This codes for CASSYRTGDYNEQFF.

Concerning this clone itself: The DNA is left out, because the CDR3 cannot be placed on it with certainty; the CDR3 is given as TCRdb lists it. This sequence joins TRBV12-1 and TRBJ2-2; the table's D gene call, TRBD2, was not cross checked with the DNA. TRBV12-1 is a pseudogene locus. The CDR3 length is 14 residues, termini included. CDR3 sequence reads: CASSFAGGAGELFF.

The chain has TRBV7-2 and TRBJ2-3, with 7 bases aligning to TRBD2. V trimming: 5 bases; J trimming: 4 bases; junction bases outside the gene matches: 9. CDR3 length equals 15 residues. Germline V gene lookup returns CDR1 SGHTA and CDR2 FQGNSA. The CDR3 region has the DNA TGTGCCAGCAGCCATCGGACTAGAGTATCAGATACGCAGTATTTT. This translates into CASSHRTRVSDTQYF.

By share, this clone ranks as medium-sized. CDR3 DNA sequence: TGTGCCACCCACCCGGACAGGGAGGTATATGGCTACACCTTC. The encoded protein is CATHPDREVYGYTF. V is TRBV19 and J is TRBJ1-2; 8 nucleotides match TRBD1. CDR1 is LNHDA, CDR2 SQIVND, per germline (reference sequence). J gave up 5 bases and V 10 bases, and 12 bases lay outside the gene matches. The CDR3 runs 14 residues.

The CDR3 coding sequence is TGTGCCACCAGCAGAGATGAAGCGGATCGGTATGAAGATACGCAGTATTTT. Translating gives CATSRDEADRYEDTQYF. The chain combines TRBV15 with TRBJ2-3; tentatively, D is TRBD2 (5 bases). The CDR3 is 17 residues long. Germline loops: CDR1 LNHNV, CDR2 YYDKDF (reference sequence). V gave up 0 bases and J gave up 5 bases, with 18 bases separating them.

CDR3 nucleotides: TGCAGCGTTGAGGACAGGCGCTCTGGAAACACCATATATTTT. Protein sequence: CSVEDRRSGNTIYF. The V call is TRBV29-1, the J call TRBJ1-3; 7 bases map to TRBD1. CDR1 and CDR2 (germline): SQVTM, ANQGSEA. This CDR3 is built from 14 residues. The ends lost 3 bases at V and 0 bases at J; junction bases unmatched: 2. Filled out from reference TRBV29-1 and TRBJ1-3, the complete variable domain reads SAVISQKPSRDICQRGTSLTIQCQVDSQVTMMFWYRQQPGQSLTLIATANQGSEATYESGFVIDKFPISRPNLTFSTLTVSNMSPEDSSIYLCSVEDRRSGNTIYFGEGSWLTVV.

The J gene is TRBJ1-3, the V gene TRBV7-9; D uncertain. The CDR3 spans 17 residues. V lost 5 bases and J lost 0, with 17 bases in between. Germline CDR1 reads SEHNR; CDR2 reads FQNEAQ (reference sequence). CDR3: CASSLAGREVSGNTIYF. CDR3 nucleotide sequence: TGTGCCAGCAGCCTCGCGGGCCGGGAGGTCTCTGGAAACACCATATATTTT.

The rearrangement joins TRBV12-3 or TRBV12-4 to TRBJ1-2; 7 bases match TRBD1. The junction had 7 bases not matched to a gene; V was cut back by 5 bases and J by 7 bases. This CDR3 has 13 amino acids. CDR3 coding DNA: TGTGCCAGCAGTCAACAGGGGTCTTTTGGCTACACCTTC. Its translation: CASSQQGSFGYTF.

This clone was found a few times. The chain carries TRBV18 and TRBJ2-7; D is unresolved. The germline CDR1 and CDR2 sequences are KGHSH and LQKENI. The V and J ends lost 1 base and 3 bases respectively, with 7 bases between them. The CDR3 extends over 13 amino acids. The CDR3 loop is CASSPLSDYEQYF. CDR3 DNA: TGTGCCAGCTCACCACTATCAGACTACGAGCAGTACTTC.

The CDR3 DNA follows: TGTGCCACCAGTGCGACAGGGGAGGCTGGGGCCGGGGAGCTGTTTTTT. Translated: CATSATGEAGAGELFF. J is TRBJ2-2 and V is TRBV24-1; 8 bases fit TRBD1. V was pared by 5 bases and J by 6 bases, with 10 bases of the junction left unmatched. CDR3 length equals 16 residues. In germline, CDR1 is KGHDR, CDR2 SFDVKD.

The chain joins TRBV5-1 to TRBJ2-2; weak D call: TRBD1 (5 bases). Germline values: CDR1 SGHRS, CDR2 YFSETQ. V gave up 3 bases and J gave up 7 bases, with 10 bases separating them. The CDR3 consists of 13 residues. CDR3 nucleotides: TGCGCCAGCAGCTCAGGGTACGGCGGGGAGCTGTTTTTT. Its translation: CASSSGYGGELFF. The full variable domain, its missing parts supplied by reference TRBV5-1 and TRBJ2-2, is KAGVTQTPRYLIKTRGQQVTLSCSPISGHRSVSWYQQTPGQGLQFLFEYFSETQRNKGNFPGRFSGRQFSNSRSEMNVSTLELGDSALYLCASSSGYGGELFFGEGSRLTVL.

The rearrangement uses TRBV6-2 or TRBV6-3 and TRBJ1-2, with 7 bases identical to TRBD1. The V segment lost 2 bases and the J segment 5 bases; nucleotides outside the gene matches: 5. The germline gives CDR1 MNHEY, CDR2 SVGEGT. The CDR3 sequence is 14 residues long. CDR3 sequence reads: CASSYPGQRYGYTF. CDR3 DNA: TGTGCCAGCAGTTACCCGGGACAGCGGTATGGCTACACCTTC.

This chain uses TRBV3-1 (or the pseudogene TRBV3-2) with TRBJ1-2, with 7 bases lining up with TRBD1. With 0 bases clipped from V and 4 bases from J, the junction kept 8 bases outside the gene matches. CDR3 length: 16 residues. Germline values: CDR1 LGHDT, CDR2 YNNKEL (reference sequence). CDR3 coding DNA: TGTGCCAGCAGCCAAGATCGTGTAGGGGGCAGCTATGGCTACACCTTC. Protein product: CASSQDRVGGSYGYTF.

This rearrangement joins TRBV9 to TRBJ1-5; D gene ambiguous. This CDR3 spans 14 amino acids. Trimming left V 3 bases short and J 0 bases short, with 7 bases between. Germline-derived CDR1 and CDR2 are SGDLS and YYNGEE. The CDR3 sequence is CASSAGSSNQPQHF. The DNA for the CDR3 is TGTGCCAGCAGCGCAGGAAGTAGCAATCAGCCCCAGCATTTT.

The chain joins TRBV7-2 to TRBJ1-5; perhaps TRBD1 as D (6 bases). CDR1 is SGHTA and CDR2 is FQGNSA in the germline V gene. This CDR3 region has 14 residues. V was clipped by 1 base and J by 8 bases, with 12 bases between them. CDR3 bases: TGTGCCAGCAGCTTAGGGGGGGCGGGGGAGCCCCAGCATTTT. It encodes CASSLGGAGEPQHF.

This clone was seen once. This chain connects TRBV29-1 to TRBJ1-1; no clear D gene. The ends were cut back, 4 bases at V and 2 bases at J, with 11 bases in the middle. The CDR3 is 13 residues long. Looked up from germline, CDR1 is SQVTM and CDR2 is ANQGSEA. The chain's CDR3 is CSVVEQFNTEAFF. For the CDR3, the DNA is TGCAGCGTTGTCGAACAGTTTAACACTGAAGCTTTCTTT.